These 11 T cell receptor beta chains were all obtained from the same sample, sequenced in a study of T cell responses to AZD1222 COVID-19 vaccine (dated by TCRdb to the early 2020s). According to the study, the label for this sample's time point signals: sample from adult after SARS-CoV-2 infection, after symptom onset. Libraries were prepared through the immunoSEQ multiplex PCR assay. Entries here come from immuneACCESS through TCRdb and include only in-frame sequences with V and J called. Some clones fail to appear in such tables; in the studies checked, an unresolved V gene covers under half of the shortfall, and the cause of the remainder is unknown. The sample records roughly 150,000 clones, approximately 91% of which are singletons. The ten largest account for 5.5% to 8.5% of the sample. Sequencing was performed on peripheral blood, taken after recovery from COVID-19. The origin of the receptors is an adult who had recovered from COVID-19.

J is TRBJ1-2 and V is TRBV9; 12 bases map to TRBD1. The CDR3 has 15 residues. Germline loops: CDR1 SGDLS, CDR2 YYNGEE. V shed 4 bases, J shed 8 bases, and the junction held 9 bases outside the gene matches. The CDR3 coding sequence is TGTGCCAGCAGCCTAGGGACAGGGGGCCGAGTCGGCTACACCTTC. This gives the protein CASSLGTGGRVGYTF.

The CDR3 region is CASSFFPGELFF. The DNA for the CDR3 is TGTGCCAGTAGCTTTTTCCCCGGGGAGCTGTTTTTT. The V call is TRBV19, the J call TRBJ2-2; D call uncertain. V was clipped by 6 bases and J by 6 bases, with 8 bases between them. CDR3 length: 12 residues. Germline CDR1 LNHDA, CDR2 SQIVND (reference sequence).

Only a few counts were recorded for this clone. This chain joins TRBV6-5 and TRBJ1-2; D is unresolved. This CDR3 is 14 amino acids long. The V end lost 5 bases, the J end lost 4 bases, and 14 bases lay between the germline ends. Looked up from germline, CDR1 is MNHEY and CDR2 is SVGAGI. CDR3 sequence reads: CASSPARESYGYTF. As DNA, the CDR3 is TGTGCCAGCAGTCCGGCGAGAGAAAGCTATGGCTACACCTTC.

The chain joins TRBV5-4 to TRBJ2-5; TRBD1 aligns across 9 bases. Trimming cost V 5 bases and J 5 bases; bases outside gene matches: 7. The CDR3 is made up of 14 amino acids. From germline, CDR1 is SGHNT and CDR2 YYREEE (reference sequence). CDR3 coding DNA: TGTGCCAGCAGAAAACAGGGGGCAGGGGAGACCCAGTACTTC. Its translation is CASRKQGAGETQYF.

This clone was observed once. This sequence joins TRBV27 and TRBJ1-5, with a weak D call TRBD1 (5 bases). Per the germline V gene, CDR1 is MNHEY and CDR2 is SMNVEV (reference sequence). The CDR3 contains 14 residues. Trimming stripped 2 bases from V and 7 bases from J, with 12 bases between. CDR3 amino acids: CASSLRGWEQPQHF. The CDR3 DNA is TGTGCCAGCAGTTTACGGGGGTGGGAGCAGCCCCAGCATTTT.

The gene calls are TRBV7-2 and TRBJ1-1; D gene unclear. The CDR3 totals 15 residues. V was clipped by 1 base and J by 6 bases, with 15 bases between them. CDR1 and CDR2 (germline): SGHTA, FQGNSA. The CDR3 loop is CASSLDRRTFAEAFF. The DNA of the CDR3 is TGTGCCAGCAGCTTAGATCGGAGAACATTTGCTGAAGCTTTCTTT.

Comments on this clone: This sample also contains other DNA sequences that code for the same CDR3. The genes are TRBV5-4 and TRBJ2-5; D gene ambiguous. Trimming left V 0 bases short and J 4 bases short, with 4 bases between. CDR3 length: 12 amino acids. Germline CDR1 SGHNT, CDR2 YYREEE (reference sequence). The CDR3 spells CASSLVGETQYF. CDR3 nucleotide sequence: TGTGCCAGCAGCTTGGTAGGAGAGACCCAGTACTTC.

The chain has TRBV6-1 and TRBJ1-5; tentatively, D is TRBD1 (6 bases). The CDR3 is made up of 17 amino acids. CDR1 is MNHNS, CDR2 SASEGT, per germline. V was shortened by 1 base and J by 0 bases, with 13 bases between the two germline ends. CDR3: CASSEGTAGFSNQPQHF. Here the CDR3 DNA reads TGTGCCAGCAGTGAAGGGACAGCTGGGTTTAGCAATCAGCCCCAGCATTTT.

This clone was detected once. V usage is TRBV20-1 and J usage is TRBJ2-1; TRBD2 matches at 7 bases. Looked up from germline, CDR1 is DFQATT and CDR2 is SNEGSKA (reference sequence). This CDR3 contains 13 residues. V gave up 3 bases and J gave up 8 bases; unmatched junction bases: 7. The CDR3 reads CSASRDSGHEQFF. DNA of the CDR3: TGCAGTGCTAGTCGGGATAGCGGGCATGAGCAGTTCTTC.

The chain has TRBV15 and TRBJ2-7; TRBD2 aligns across 7 bases. The J segment lost 4 bases and the V segment lost 3 bases, leaving 3 bases of the junction unmatched. Germline V gives CDR1 LNHNV, CDR2 YYDKDF (reference sequence). This CDR3 has 13 amino acids. Here the CDR3 reads CATSRGREYEQYF. The CDR3 DNA sequence: TGTGCCACCAGCAGGGGGCGGGAGTACGAGCAGTACTTC.

The CDR3 DNA is TGTGCCATCAAGGGGACAGGGGGCTATGGCTACACCTTC. This encodes CAIKGTGGYGYTF. The V call is TRBV10-3, the J call TRBJ1-2; TRBD1 agrees at 11 bases. V lost 7 bases to trimming and J lost 4 bases; unmatched junction nucleotides: 2. This CDR3 spans 13 amino acids. Germline V gene data show CDR1 as ENHRY and CDR2 as SYGVKD.